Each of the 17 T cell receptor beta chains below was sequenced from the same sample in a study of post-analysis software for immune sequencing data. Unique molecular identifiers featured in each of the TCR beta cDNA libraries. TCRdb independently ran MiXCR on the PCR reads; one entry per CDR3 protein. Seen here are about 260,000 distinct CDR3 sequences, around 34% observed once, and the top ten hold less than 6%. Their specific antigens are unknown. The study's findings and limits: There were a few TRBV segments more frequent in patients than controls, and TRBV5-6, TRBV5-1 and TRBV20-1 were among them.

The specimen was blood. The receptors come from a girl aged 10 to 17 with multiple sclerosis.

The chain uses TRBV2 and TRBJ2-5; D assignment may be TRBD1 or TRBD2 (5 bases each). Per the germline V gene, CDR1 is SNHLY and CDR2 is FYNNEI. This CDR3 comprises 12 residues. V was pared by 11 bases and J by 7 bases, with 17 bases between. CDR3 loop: CAGTRGSGTQYF. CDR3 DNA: TGTGCCGGCACTAGGGGATCCGGGACCCAGTACTTC.

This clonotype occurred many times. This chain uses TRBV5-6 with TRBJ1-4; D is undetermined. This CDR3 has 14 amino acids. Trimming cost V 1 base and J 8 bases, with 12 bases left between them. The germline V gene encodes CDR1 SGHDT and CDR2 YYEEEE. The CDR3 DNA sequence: TGTGCCAGCAGCTTGAGCCCCGCCGAAGAAAAACTGTTTTTT. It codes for CASSLSPAEEKLFF.

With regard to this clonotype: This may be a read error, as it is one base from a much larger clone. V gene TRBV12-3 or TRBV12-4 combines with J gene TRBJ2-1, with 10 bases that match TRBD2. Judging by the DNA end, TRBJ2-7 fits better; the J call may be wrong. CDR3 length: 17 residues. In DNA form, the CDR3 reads TGTGCCAGCAGTTTCCCTAGCGGGAGTCGCTCCTACAATGAGCAGTACTTC. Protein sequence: CASSFPSGSRSYNEQYF.

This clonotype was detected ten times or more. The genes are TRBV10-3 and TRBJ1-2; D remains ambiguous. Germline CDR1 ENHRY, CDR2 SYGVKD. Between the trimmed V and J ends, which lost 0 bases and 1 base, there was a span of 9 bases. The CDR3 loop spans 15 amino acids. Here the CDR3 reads CAISESKVFNYGYTF. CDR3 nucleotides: TGTGCCATCAGTGAGTCGAAGGTCTTTAACTATGGCTACACCTTC.

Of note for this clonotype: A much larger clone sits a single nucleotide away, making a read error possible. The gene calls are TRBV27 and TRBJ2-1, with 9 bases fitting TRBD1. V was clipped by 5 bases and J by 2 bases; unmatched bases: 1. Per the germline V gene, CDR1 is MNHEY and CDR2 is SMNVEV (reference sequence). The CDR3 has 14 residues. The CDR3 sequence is CASSRTGAYNEQFF. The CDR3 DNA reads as TGTGCCAGCAGTCGGACAGGGGCCTACAATGAGCAGTTCTTC.

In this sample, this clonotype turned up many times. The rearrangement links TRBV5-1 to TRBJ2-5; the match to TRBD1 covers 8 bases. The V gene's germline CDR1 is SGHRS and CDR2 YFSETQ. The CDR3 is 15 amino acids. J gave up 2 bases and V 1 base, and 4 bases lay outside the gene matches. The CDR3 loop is CASSLTGGGQETQYF. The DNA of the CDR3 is TGCGCCAGCAGCTTGACAGGGGGAGGTCAAGAGACCCAGTACTTC.

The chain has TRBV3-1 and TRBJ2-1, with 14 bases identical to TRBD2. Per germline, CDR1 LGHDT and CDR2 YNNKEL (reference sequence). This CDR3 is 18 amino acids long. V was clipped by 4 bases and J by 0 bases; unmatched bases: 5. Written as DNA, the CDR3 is TGTGCCAGCAGCCCCCGGACTAGCGGGAGGAGCTCCTACAATGAGCAGTTCTTC. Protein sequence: CASSPRTSGRSSYNEQFF.

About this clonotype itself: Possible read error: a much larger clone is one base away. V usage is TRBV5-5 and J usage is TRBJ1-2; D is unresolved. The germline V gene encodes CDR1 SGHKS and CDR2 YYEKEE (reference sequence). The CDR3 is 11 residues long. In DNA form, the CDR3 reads TGTGCCAACAGCTTGATGGGCGGCTACACCTTC. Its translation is CANSLMGGYTF.

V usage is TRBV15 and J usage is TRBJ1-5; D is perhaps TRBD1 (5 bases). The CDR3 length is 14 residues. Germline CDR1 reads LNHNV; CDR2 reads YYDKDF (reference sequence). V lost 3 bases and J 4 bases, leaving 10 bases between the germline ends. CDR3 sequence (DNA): TGTGCCACCAGCAGGCCGGGACCGAATCAGCCCCAGCATTTT. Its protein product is CATSRPGPNQPQHF.

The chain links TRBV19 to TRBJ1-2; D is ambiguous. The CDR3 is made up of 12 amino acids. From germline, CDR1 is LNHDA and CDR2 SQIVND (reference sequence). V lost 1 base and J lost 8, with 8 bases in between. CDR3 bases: TGTGCCAGTAGTATAGGTGGGCGCGGCTACACCTTC. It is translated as CASSIGGRGYTF.

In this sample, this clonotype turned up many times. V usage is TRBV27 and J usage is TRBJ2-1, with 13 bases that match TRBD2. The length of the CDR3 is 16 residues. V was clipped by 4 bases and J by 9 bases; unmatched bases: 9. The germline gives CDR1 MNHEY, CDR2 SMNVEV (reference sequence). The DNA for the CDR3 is TGTGCCAGCAGTTCTTGGACTAGCGGGAGACGGTTTGAGCAGTTCTTC. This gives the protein CASSSWTSGRRFEQFF.

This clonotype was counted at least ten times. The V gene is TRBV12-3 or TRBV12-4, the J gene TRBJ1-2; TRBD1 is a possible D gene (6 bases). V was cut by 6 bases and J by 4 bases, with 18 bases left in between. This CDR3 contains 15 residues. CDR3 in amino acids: CASSRPGAKIYGYTF. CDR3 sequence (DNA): TGTGCCAGCAGCCGTCCAGGGGCTAAAATCTATGGCTACACCTTC.

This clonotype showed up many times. For the CDR3, the DNA is TGTGCCAGCAGCTCCGATCTGCGGAGTGAAGCTTTCTTT. Its protein product is CASSSDLRSEAFF. The J gene is TRBJ1-1, the V gene TRBV7-3; D gene unclear. Trimming took 4 bases from V and 7 from J, leaving 13 bases between them. CDR1 and CDR2 (germline): SGHTA, FQGTGA. The CDR3 is 13 amino acids.

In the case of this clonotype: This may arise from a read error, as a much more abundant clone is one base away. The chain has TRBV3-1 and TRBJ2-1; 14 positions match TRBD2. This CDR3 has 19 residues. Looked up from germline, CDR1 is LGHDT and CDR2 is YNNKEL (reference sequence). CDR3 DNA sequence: TGTGCCAGCAGCCTCACGACTAGCGGGAGGGCCCTCTCCTACAATGAGCAGTGCTTC. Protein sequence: CASSLTTSGRALSYNEQCF.

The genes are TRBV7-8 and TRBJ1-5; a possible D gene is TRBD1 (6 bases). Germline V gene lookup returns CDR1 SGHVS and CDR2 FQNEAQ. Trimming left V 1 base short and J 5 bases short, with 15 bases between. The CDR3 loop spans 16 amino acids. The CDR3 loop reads CASSLVKGVFDQPQHF. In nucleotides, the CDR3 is TGTGCCAGCAGCTTAGTTAAGGGGGTATTTGATCAGCCCCAGCATTTT.

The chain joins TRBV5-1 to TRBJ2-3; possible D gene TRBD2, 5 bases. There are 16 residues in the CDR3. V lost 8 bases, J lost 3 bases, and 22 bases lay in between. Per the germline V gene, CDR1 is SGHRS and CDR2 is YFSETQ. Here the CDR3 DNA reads TGCGCCAGTAGGACCCCTGGAGACTACATGACAGATACGCAGTATTTT. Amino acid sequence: CASRTPGDYMTDTQYF.

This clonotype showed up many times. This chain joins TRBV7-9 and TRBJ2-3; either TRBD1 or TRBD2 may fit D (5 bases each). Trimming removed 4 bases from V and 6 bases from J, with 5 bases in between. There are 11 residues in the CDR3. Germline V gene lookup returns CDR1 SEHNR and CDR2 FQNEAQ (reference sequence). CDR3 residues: CASSWGDTQYF. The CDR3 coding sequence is TGTGCCAGCAGCTGGGGGGATACGCAGTATTTT. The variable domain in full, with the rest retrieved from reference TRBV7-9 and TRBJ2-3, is DTGVSQNPRHKITKRGQNVTFRCDPISEHNRLYWYRQTLGQGPEFLTYFQNEAQLEKSRLLSDRFSAERPKGSFSTLEIQRTEQGDSAMYLCASSWGDTQYFGPGTRLTVL.